These 14 T cell receptor beta chains were sequenced from one sample in a study of blood T cell repertoires in COVID-19. TCRdb's copy holds only in-frame clones and misses some; the assay was immunoSEQ multiplex PCR. The sample yields 200,000 to 250,000 clones, roughly 90% seen once. Sequences were obtained from PBMCs or T cells enriched from blood (not recorded which). These receptors originate from a woman younger than 45 who had recovered from COVID-19.

The rearrangement uses TRBV7-2 and TRBJ2-5; 7 nucleotides align to TRBD2. V dropped 5 bases and J dropped 2; count of bases not matched to a gene: 5. The CDR3 extends over 14 amino acids. Germline CDR1 SGHTA, CDR2 FQGNSA. The CDR3 region has the DNA TGTGCCAGCAGCCGGGACTACTATCAAGAGACCCAGTACTTC. As protein: CASSRDYYQETQYF. The entire variable domain, with the rest obtained from reference TRBV7-2 and TRBJ2-5, is as follows: GAGVSQSPSNKVTEKGKDVELRCDPISGHTALYWYRQSLGQGLEFLIYFQGNSAPDKSGLPSDRFSAERTGGSVSTLTIQRTQQEDSAVYLCASSRDYYQETQYFGPGTRLLVL.

The genes are TRBV24-1 and TRBJ1-3; tentatively, D is TRBD1 (5 bases). Germline V gene data show CDR1 as KGHDR and CDR2 as SFDVKD. This CDR3 has 13 amino acids. V lost 8 bases and J lost 4, with 11 bases in between. CDR3 sequence reads: CATTGRGGNTIYF. CDR3 nucleotide sequence: TGTGCCACCACAGGGAGGGGAGGAAACACCATATATTTT.

This chain joins TRBV24-1 and TRBJ2-2, with D unclear. The CDR3 is 15 amino acids. V lost 1 base and J lost 1, with 6 bases in between. Germline V gene lookup returns CDR1 KGHDR and CDR2 SFDVKD. CDR3 coding DNA: TGTGCCACCAGTGATTTTGAACAGAACACCGGGGAGCTGTTTTTT. Amino acid sequence: CATSDFEQNTGELFF.

The rearrangement uses TRBV4-1 and TRBJ1-2; D gene uncertain. Germline CDR1 is MGHRA and CDR2 is YSYEKL. V dropped 3 bases and J dropped 12 bases, with 35 bases sitting between them. The CDR3 has 19 amino acids. The DNA for the CDR3 is TGCGCCAGCAGCCATAGAGCTGCAATACACCCGAACCCGGGTCTTTATGACACCTTC. Residues: CASSHRAAIHPNPGLYDTF.

V gene TRBV6-5 combines with J gene TRBJ1-4; TRBD1 aligns across 8 bases. Germline-derived CDR1 and CDR2 are MNHEY and SVGAGI. Germline trimming cut 2 bases from V and 8 bases from J; bases unmatched to any gene: 4. This CDR3 spans 14 amino acids. CDR3 sequence reads: CASSYDRGTEKLFF. The CDR3 nucleotides are TGTGCCAGCAGTTACGACAGGGGAACAGAAAAACTGTTTTTT.

The chain links TRBV11-2 to TRBJ2-4, with 8 bases matching TRBD1. V lost 5 bases to trimming and J lost 6 bases; unmatched junction nucleotides: 3. Germline CDR1 SGHAT, CDR2 FQNNGV. CDR3 length: 13 amino acids. CDR3 in DNA: TGTGCCAGCAGCCCAGGGGGCGTAAACATTCAGTACTTC. It encodes CASSPGGVNIQYF.

The V call is TRBV5-1, the J call TRBJ2-5; TRBD2 is a possible D gene (7 bases). The V gene lost 4 bases and the J gene lost 4 bases, with 17 bases spanning the gap. The germline V gene has CDR1 SGHRS and CDR2 YFSETQ. The CDR3 sequence is 15 residues long. CDR3 protein: CASSPGAGGGETQYF. CDR3 coding DNA: TGCGCCAGCAGCCCGGGGGCCGGCGGGGGAGAGACCCAGTACTTC.

The V call is TRBV15, the J call TRBJ1-2, with 7 positions matching TRBD1. V shed 0 bases and J 6 bases; nucleotides not matched to a gene: 10. From germline, CDR1 is LNHNV and CDR2 YYDKDF (reference sequence). This CDR3 contains 16 residues. The CDR3: CATSRDPGRGLHGYTF. In DNA form, the CDR3 reads TGTGCCACCAGCAGAGATCCTGGCAGGGGGTTGCATGGCTACACCTTC.

The chain carries TRBV4-3 and TRBJ2-3; 12 nucleotides align to TRBD2. This CDR3 region has 17 residues. CDR1 and CDR2 from the germline V gene are LGHNA and YSLEER. With V trimmed by 0 bases and J by 2 bases, 3 bases remained unmatched. The CDR3 spells CASSQELAGGFTDTQYF. The CDR3 DNA sequence: TGCGCCAGCAGCCAAGAACTAGCGGGGGGATTCACAGATACGCAGTATTTT.

The gene calls are TRBV6-5 and TRBJ2-1; a weak D match, TRBD1 (6 bases). The CDR3 has 13 residues. V lost 6 bases to trimming and J lost 6 bases, with 12 bases between them. The germline CDR1 and CDR2 sequences are MNHEY and SVGAGI. CDR3 nucleotide sequence: TGTGCCAGCAGGGCCGGGACATTCAATGAGCAGTTCTTC. It specifies CASRAGTFNEQFF.

This rearrangement joins TRBV5-1 to TRBJ1-2; 10 nucleotides line up with TRBD1. There are 16 residues in the CDR3. The junction had 6 bases not matched to a gene; V was cut back by 4 bases and J by 0 bases. Per germline, CDR1 SGHRS and CDR2 YFSETQ. The CDR3 sequence: CASSPGQGPPNYGYTF. The CDR3 nucleotides read TGCGCCAGCAGCCCGGGACAGGGGCCACCTAACTATGGCTACACCTTC.

This chain uses TRBV4-3 with TRBJ2-1, with D possibly TRBD2 on 6 matching bases. Germline CDR1 LGHNA, CDR2 YSLEER. This CDR3 contains 13 residues. Trimming shortened V by 1 base and J by 8 bases, and 9 bases separated the two germline ends. The CDR3 nucleotides are TGCGCCAGCAGCCAAGTACGGGGGTATGAGCAGTTCTTC. This gives the protein CASSQVRGYEQFF.

The V and J genes are TRBV6-6 and TRBJ2-3; D possibly corresponds to TRBD1 (6 bases). This CDR3 comprises 15 residues. Trimming shortened V by 3 bases and J by 1 base, and 11 bases separated the two germline ends. Per the germline V gene, CDR1 is MNHNY and CDR2 is SVGAGI (reference sequence). DNA of the CDR3: TGTGCCAGCAGTTATCAGGGGTCACGCACAGATACGCAGTATTTT. This sequence encodes CASSYQGSRTDTQYF.

This clone was picked up a small number of times. The chain combines TRBV5-4 with TRBJ2-3; 12 nucleotides agree with TRBD2. In germline, CDR1 is SGHNT, CDR2 YYREEE (reference sequence). V trimming: 4 bases; J trimming: 1 base; junction bases outside the gene matches: 10. The CDR3 extends over 18 amino acids. The CDR3 DNA is TGTGCCAGCAGCAACCTAGCGGGGGGGCGCCTTGGCACAGATACGCAGTATTTT. Translated, it gives CASSNLAGGRLGTDTQYF.